These 12 T cell receptor beta chains originate from one sample sequenced in a study of cytomegalovirus exposure and HLA in healthy donors. Use of 60 Vbeta and 13 Jbeta primers characterized the PCR. Profiling relied on immunoSEQ multiplex PCR, and the TCRdb table lists in-frame clones only, not all of them. The sample gives 120,000 or so clones, approximately 80% of which show up once; roughly 4.5% is in the top ten. The sequenced material came from PBMCs. The receptor set was obtained from a man between 50 and 59 years old in good health and CMV-seropositive.

V usage is TRBV18 and J usage is TRBJ2-3; TRBD1 might be the D (6 bases). The length of the CDR3 is 15 residues. V dropped 4 bases and J dropped 3 bases, with 14 bases sitting between them. Germline V gives CDR1 KGHSH, CDR2 LQKENI. This chain's CDR3 is CASSRALQGTDTQYF. The CDR3 bases are TGTGCCAGCTCACGGGCATTACAGGGAACAGATACGCAGTATTTT.

The V gene is TRBV27, the J gene TRBJ1-3, with D tentatively TRBD1 (6 bases). Germline loops: CDR1 MNHEY, CDR2 SMNVEV (reference sequence). With 5 bases removed from V and 4 bases from J, the gap between germline ends came to 21 bases. This CDR3 has 17 amino acids. This CDR3 is CASSPKTGLGSGNTIYF. The DNA for the CDR3 is TGTGCCAGCAGTCCAAAAACAGGGCTCGGTTCCGGAAACACCATATATTTT.

This rearrangement joins TRBV5-1 to TRBJ2-5, with D perhaps matching TRBD2 (6 bases). Trimming shortened V by 4 bases and J by 1 base, and 14 bases separated the two germline ends. Germline CDR1 reads SGHRS; CDR2 reads YFSETQ. The CDR3 spans 15 residues. This CDR3 is CASSLGHGGQETQYF. The DNA for the CDR3 is TGCGCCAGCAGCCTAGGACACGGGGGCCAAGAGACCCAGTACTTC.

This chain uses TRBV19 with TRBJ1-1; D is unresolved. CDR1 LNHDA and CDR2 SQIVND come from the germline V gene (reference sequence). CDR3 length equals 15 residues. Deletions cut 1 base from V and 0 bases from J, with 9 bases between. CDR3 residues: CASSIVPGMNTEAFF. CDR3 coding DNA: TGTGCCAGTAGTATAGTCCCAGGCATGAACACTGAAGCTTTCTTT.

This sequence joins TRBV28 and TRBJ2-7; D is possibly TRBD1 (6 bases). The CDR3 is made up of 13 amino acids. V lost 5 bases, J lost 2 bases, and 10 bases lay in between. From germline, CDR1 is MDHEN and CDR2 SYDVKM. The CDR3 reads CASSTDRAYEQYF. CDR3 coding DNA: TGTGCCAGCAGTACGGACAGAGCCTACGAGCAGTACTTC. Full variable domain (rest looked up from reference TRBV28 and TRBJ2-7): DVKVTQSSRYLVKRTGEKVFLECVQDMDHENMFWYRQDPGLGLRLIYFSYDVKMKEKGDIPEGYSVSREKKERFSLILESASTNQTSMYLCASSTDRAYEQYFGPGTRLTVT.

V is TRBV2 and J is TRBJ1-2; 9 positions agree with TRBD1. With V trimmed by 7 bases and J by 7 bases, 7 bases remained unmatched. The CDR3 length is 13 residues. CDR1 and CDR2 (germline): SNHLY, FYNNEI. The CDR3 loop reads CASMRDREGGYTF. The DNA for the CDR3 is TGTGCCAGCATGCGGGACAGGGAGGGTGGCTACACCTTC.

V gene TRBV7-6 combines with J gene TRBJ2-2, with a possible D match to TRBD2 (5 bases). The CDR3 has 14 residues. Germline assignment: CDR1 SGHVS and CDR2 FNYEAQ. Trimming shortened V by 3 bases and J by 3 bases, and 8 bases separated the two germline ends. CDR3 sequence reads: CASSFGMYTGELFF. The CDR3 region has the DNA TGTGCCAGCAGCTTCGGGATGTACACCGGGGAGCTGTTTTTT. Combining the CDR3 with reference TRBV7-6 and TRBJ2-2 gives the whole variable domain GAGVSQSPRYKVTKRGQDVALRCDPISGHVSLYWYRQALGQGPEFLTYFNYEAQQDKSGLPNDRFSAERPEGSISTLTIQRTEQRDSAMYRCASSFGMYTGELFFGEGSRLTVL.

The chain recombines TRBV5-6 with TRBJ1-4, with D uncertain. Germline V gene lookup returns CDR1 SGHDT and CDR2 YYEEEE. CDR3 length: 15 amino acids. V lost 4 bases and J lost 5, with 15 bases in between. The chain's CDR3 is CASSRWELLNEKLFF. CDR3 DNA: TGTGCCAGCAGCCGTTGGGAGCTTTTGAATGAAAAACTGTTTTTT.

The chain carries TRBV6-1 and TRBJ2-3; D may be TRBD1 (5 bases). The CDR3 loop spans 14 amino acids. The germline V gene has CDR1 MNHNS and CDR2 SASEGT. V lost 7 bases to trimming and J lost 6 bases, with 17 bases between them. The CDR3 reads CASTEAYYRDTQYF. Here the CDR3 DNA reads TGTGCCAGCACCGAGGCCTACTACAGGGATACGCAGTATTTT.

The rearrangement uses TRBV7-8 and TRBJ2-7, with 8 bases matching TRBD1. Unmatched junction bases numbered 0, after V lost 5 bases and J lost 3 bases. Germline V gene lookup returns CDR1 SGHVS and CDR2 FQNEAQ. The CDR3 has 12 amino acids. Here the CDR3 reads CASSDRGYEQYF. For the CDR3, the DNA is TGTGCCAGCAGCGACAGGGGCTACGAGCAGTACTTC.

The V gene is TRBV7-9, the J gene TRBJ2-1; D gene ambiguous. CDR3 length equals 13 residues. In germline, CDR1 is SEHNR, CDR2 FQNEAQ (reference sequence). V was trimmed by 8 bases and J by 5 bases, leaving 13 bases between them. The CDR3 spells CASSIVPHNEQFF. In DNA, the CDR3 is TGTGCCAGCTCTATAGTCCCCCACAATGAGCAGTTCTTC.

The V and J genes are TRBV6-5 and TRBJ2-1, with a weak D call TRBD1 (5 bases). Trimming shortened V by 5 bases and J by 8 bases, and 16 bases separated the two germline ends. Germline V gene data show CDR1 as MNHEY and CDR2 as SVGAGI. This CDR3 comprises 14 residues. The DNA for the CDR3 is TGTGCCAGCAGTCGACAGACGATAACGCATGAGCAGTTCTTC. This translates into CASSRQTITHEQFF.